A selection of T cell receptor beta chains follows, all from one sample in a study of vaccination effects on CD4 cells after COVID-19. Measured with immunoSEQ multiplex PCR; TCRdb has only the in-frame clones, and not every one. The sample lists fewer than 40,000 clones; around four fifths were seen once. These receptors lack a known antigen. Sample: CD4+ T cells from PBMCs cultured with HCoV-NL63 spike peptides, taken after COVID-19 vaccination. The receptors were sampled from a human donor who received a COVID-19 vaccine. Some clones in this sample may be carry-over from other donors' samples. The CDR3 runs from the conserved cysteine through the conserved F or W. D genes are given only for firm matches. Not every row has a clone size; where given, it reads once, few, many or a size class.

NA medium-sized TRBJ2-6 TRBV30 TGTGCCTGGAGTGTAATGGGGCTTGGGGCCAACGTCCTGACTTTC CAWSVMGLGANVLTF
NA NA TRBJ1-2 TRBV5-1 TGCGCCAGCAGCCCCGCCCAAAACCCTTATGGCTACACCTTC CASSPAQNPYGYTF
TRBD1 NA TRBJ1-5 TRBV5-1 TGCGCCAGCAGCTTGGCAGGGGGCGATAGCAATCAGCCCCAGCATTTT CASSLAGGDSNQPQHF
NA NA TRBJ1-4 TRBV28 TGTGCCAGCAGTTTAGGAGGGTCCGATGAAAAACTGTTTTTT CASSLGGSDEKLFF
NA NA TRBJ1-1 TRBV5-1 TGCGCCAGCAGCTCAGGGTTGAACACTGAAGCTTTCTTT CASSSGLNTEAFF
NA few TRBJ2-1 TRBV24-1 TGTGCCACCAGTGCTCGGGGGAAATACAATGAGCAGTTCTTC CATSARGKYNEQFF
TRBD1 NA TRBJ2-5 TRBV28 TGTGCCAGCAAGGACAGGGGGTTTTTAGAGACCCAGTACTTC CASKDRGFLETQYF
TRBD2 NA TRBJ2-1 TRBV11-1 TGTGCCAGCAGCTCCGAGCTAGCGGGGGTATTGGGTGAGCAGTTCTTC CASSSELAGVLGEQFF
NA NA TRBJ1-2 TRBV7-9 TGTGCCAGCAGCGTTGAGGTCGTGGGCTATGGCTACACCTTC CASSVEVVGYGYTF
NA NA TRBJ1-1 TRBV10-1 TGCGCCATTCCACGGCATAGTGGGAACACTGAAGCTTTCTTT CAIPRHSGNTEAFF
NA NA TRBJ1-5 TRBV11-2 TGTGCCAGCAGCCGGGGCCGAAATCAGCCCCAGCATTTT CASSRGRNQPQHF
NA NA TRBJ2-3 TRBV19 TGTGCCAGCCGAAGGACGGGAACTAGCACAGATACGCAGTATTTT CASRRTGTSTDTQYF
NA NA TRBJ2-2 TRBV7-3 TGTGCCAGCAGCCGAGCGACCAGGGGTACCGGGGAGCTGTTTTTT CASSRATRGTGELFF
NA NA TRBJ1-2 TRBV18 TGTGCCAGCTCACCAACCTCGGACATTAGCAATGGCTACACCTTC CASSPTSDISNGYTF
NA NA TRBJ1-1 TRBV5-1 TGCGCCAGCAGCTTGATGGGGATCGGGACTGAAGCTTTCTTT CASSLMGIGTEAFF
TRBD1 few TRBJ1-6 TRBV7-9 TGTGCCAGCAGCTCCGGGACAGCATATTCACCCCTCCACTTT CASSSGTAYSPLHF
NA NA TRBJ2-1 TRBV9 TGTGCCAGCAGCGTAGTACAGATTATCAGCTCCTACAATGAGCAGTTCTTC CASSVVQIISSYNEQFF
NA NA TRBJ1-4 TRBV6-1 TGTGCCAGCAGTGAAAATATGGGATCTAATGAAAAACTGTTTTTT CASSENMGSNEKLFF
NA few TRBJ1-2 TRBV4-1 TGCGCCAGCAGCCCGATCGGATCGGCTAACTATGGCTACACCTTC CASSPIGSANYGYTF
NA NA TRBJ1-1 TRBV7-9 TGTGCCAGCAGCCAAAACGGGGGGAACACTGAAGCTTTCTTT CASSQNGGNTEAFF
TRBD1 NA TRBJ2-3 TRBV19 TGTGCCAGTACCTACGGACAGGGGCAGTATTTT CASTYGQGQYF
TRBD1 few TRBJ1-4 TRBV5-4 TGTGCCAGCAGTCAACAGGGGGGAGGGAATGAAAAACTGTTTTTT CASSQQGGGNEKLFF
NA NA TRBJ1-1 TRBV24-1 TGTGCCACCAGTGATGGAGCTAAGACGGAAGCTTTCTTT CATSDGAKTEAFF
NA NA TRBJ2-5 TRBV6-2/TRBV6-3 TGTGCCAGCAGTCGTACTAGTGCTCAAGAGACCCAGTACTTC CASSRTSAQETQYF
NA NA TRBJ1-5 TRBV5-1 TGCGCCAGCAGCTTGGCGCCAGTGGATGGCAATCAGCCCCAGCATTTT CASSLAPVDGNQPQHF
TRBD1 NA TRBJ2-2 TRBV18 TGTGCCAGCTCACTATACACAGGGGCTACCGGGGAGCTGTTTTTT CASSLYTGATGELFF
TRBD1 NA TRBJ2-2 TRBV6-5 TGTGCCAGCGGCGACAGGGCTGCCACCGGGGAGCTGTTTTTT CASGDRAATGELFF
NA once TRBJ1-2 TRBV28 TGTGCCAGCAGTCTCAACTTGGGGTATGGCTACACCTTC CASSLNLGYGYTF
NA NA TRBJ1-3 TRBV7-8 TGTGCCAGCAGCTTAGTTGGGGCGAGCTCTGGAAACACCATATATTTT CASSLVGASSGNTIYF
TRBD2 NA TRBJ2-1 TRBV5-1 TGCGCCAGCAGCTTACTAGCGGGGAGGGCTGGTGAGCAGTTCTTC CASSLLAGRAGEQFF
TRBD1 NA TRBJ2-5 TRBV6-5 TGTGCCAGCAGTTACCTGGGACAGGGGACCGGGGAGACCCAGTACTTC CASSYLGQGTGETQYF
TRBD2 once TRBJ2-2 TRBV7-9 TGTGCCAGCAGCTTTCTAGCGGGGAACACCGGGGAGCTGTTTTTT CASSFLAGNTGELFF
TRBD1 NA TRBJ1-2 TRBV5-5 TGTGCCAGCAGCCGGGGACAGGGGGCCGGAATGGCCTATGGCTACACCTTC CASSRGQGAGMAYGYTF
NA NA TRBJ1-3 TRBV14 TGTGCCAGCAGCCCCAACTCTGGAAACACCATATATTTT CASSPNSGNTIYF
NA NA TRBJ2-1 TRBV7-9 TGTGCCAGCAGCTTACACAATGAGCAGTTCTTC CASSLHNEQFF
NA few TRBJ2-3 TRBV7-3 TGTGCCAGCAGCTTTTCAACCACAGATACGCAGTATTTT CASSFSTTDTQYF
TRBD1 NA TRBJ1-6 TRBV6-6 TGTGCCAGCAGGCCGACAGGGGGCGTTGATTCACCCCTCCACTTT CASRPTGGVDSPLHF
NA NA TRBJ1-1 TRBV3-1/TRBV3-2 TGTGCCAGCAGCCATGGGGACGGCGAAGCTTTCTTT CASSHGDGEAFF
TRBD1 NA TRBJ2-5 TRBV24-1 TGTGCCACCAGTGGGTTCTCCCCCGGGACAGGGGCGAAAGAGACCCAGTACTTC CATSGFSPGTGAKETQYF
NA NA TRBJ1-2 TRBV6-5 TGTGCCAGCATTTTAAGGACGGGTAACTATGGCTACACCTTC CASILRTGNYGYTF
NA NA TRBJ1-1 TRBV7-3 TGTGCCAGCAGTTCCACACCGAACACTGAAGCTTTCTTT CASSSTPNTEAFF